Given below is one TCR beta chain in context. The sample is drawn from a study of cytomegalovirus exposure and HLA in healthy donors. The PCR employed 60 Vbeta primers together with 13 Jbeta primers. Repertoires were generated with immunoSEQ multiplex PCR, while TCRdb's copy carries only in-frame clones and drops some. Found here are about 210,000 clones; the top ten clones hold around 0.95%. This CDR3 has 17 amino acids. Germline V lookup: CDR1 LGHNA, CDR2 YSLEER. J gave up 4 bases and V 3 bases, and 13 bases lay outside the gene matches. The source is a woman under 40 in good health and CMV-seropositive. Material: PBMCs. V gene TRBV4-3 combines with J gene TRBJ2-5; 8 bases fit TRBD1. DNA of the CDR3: TGCGCCAGCAGCCATTCTGGGACAGGTGTTCTTCGAGAGACCCAGTACTTC. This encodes CASSHSGTGVLRETQYF.